Listed below are T cell receptor beta chains from one sample, sequenced in a study of metastatic and nonmetastatic thyroid tumors. TCRdb re-called clones from the PCR reads using MiXCR. The data contain about 20,000 clones, roughly 22% of them seen just once; the ten biggest clones take up 5% to 7.5%. The material sequenced was tumor tissue. These TCRs come from a female donor with papillary thyroid cancer or a benign thyroid nodule (not recorded which). Some clones in this sample may be carry-over from other donors' samples. Each CDR3 is given with its conserved first and last residue. A D gene is named only where the DNA matches it firmly. Clone size is not always given. Where it is, it says once, few, many or a class for expanded clones.

size	D	V	J	CDR3	DNA
medium-sized	NA	TRBV4-1	TRBJ2-7	CASSQVFSYEQYF	TGCGCCAGCAGCCAGGTTTTCTCCTACGAGCAGTACTTC
many	NA	TRBV5-1	TRBJ2-5	CASRQQETQYF	TGCGCCAGCAGACAGCAAGAGACCCAGTACTTC
many	NA	TRBV24-1	TRBJ2-4	CATSAGGKNIQYF	TGTGCCACCAGCGCTGGGGGCAAAAACATTCAGTACTTC
many	NA	TRBV18	TRBJ1-1	CASSPRTRGPLEAFF	TGTGCCAGCTCACCACGGACTCGGGGGCCGCTTGAAGCTTTCTTT
medium-sized	TRBD1	TRBV7-2	TRBJ2-1	CASSLRVGTGRNHEQFF	TGTGCCAGCAGCTTAAGGGTCGGGACAGGGAGGAACCATGAGCAGTTCTTC
once	NA	TRBV7-3	TRBJ2-3	CASSFGGRTDTQYF	TGTGCCAGCAGCTTCGGTGGGCGCACAGATACGCAGTATTTT
NA	TRBD2	TRBV3-1	TRBJ2-7	CASSRQPGLAEATYEQYF	TGTGCCAGCAGCCGACAACCGGGACTAGCGGAGGCCACCTACGAGCAGTACTTC
medium-sized	TRBD1	TRBV19	TRBJ1-4	CASSKRGQGTTNEKLFF	TGTGCCAGTAGTAAGAGGGGACAGGGAACGACTAATGAAAAACTGTTTTTT
NA	NA	TRBV5-6	TRBJ2-7	CASSLAGHIYEQYF	TGTGCCAGCAGCTTGGCAGGACACATCTACGAGCAGTACTTC
medium-sized	TRBD2	TRBV11-2	TRBJ2-1	CASRYLAGAGYNEQFF	TGTGCCAGCAGATATCTAGCGGGAGCAGGTTACAATGAGCAGTTCTTC
many	TRBD1	TRBV5-4	TRBJ2-7	CASSPAETGGQEQYF	TGTGCCAGCAGCCCCGCCGAGACAGGGGGCCAGGAGCAGTACTTC
medium-sized	TRBD2	TRBV19	TRBJ2-7	CASSMVASGRYEQYF	TGTGCCAGTAGTATGGTGGCTAGCGGGAGGTACGAGCAGTACTTC
many	TRBD2	TRBV6-2/TRBV6-3	TRBJ2-3	CASSYLPGLAGGRPDTQYF	TGTGCCAGCAGTTATCTCCCGGGACTAGCGGGAGGCCGGCCAGATACGCAGTATTTT
many	TRBD2	TRBV30	TRBJ2-2	CASGGPRGGELFF	TGTGCCAGCGGGGGGCCCAGGGGCGGGGAGCTGTTTTTT
many	TRBD1	TRBV19	TRBJ1-2	CASSIGRGTDSDDGYTF	TGTGCCAGTAGTATAGGTAGGGGGACAGACTCGGATGATGGCTACACCTTC
NA	NA	TRBV18	TRBJ2-7	CASSPSRDGWEQYF	TGTGCCAGCTCACCATCTCGGGACGGGTGGGAGCAGTACTTC
medium-sized	NA	TRBV28	TRBJ1-6	CASSPRGLYNSPLHF	TGTGCCAGCAGTCCCCGGGGGCTATATAATTCACCCCTCCACTTT
medium-sized	NA	TRBV20-1	TRBJ1-6	CSARVYDYNSPLHF	TGCAGTGCTAGAGTCTACGACTATAATTCACCCCTCCACTTT
NA	NA	TRBV5-1	TRBJ1-6	CASSLVGNSPLHF	TGCGCCAGCAGCTTGGTTGGTAATTCACCCCTCCACTTT
NA	TRBD1	TRBV20-1	TRBJ2-7	CSARLDRGPLYEQYF	TGCAGTGCCCGACTCGACAGGGGGCCTTTGTACGAGCAGTACTTC
medium-sized	NA	TRBV19	TRBJ1-2	CASSMLVNYGYTF	TGTGCCAGTAGTATGCTCGTTAACTATGGCTACACCTTC
NA	NA	TRBV5-6	TRBJ1-4	CASSIGSNGEKLFF	TGTGCCAGCAGCATCGGGAGCAATGGGGAAAAACTGTTTTTT
NA	NA	TRBV4-1	TRBJ1-1	CASSQVDWNTEAFF	TGCGCCAGCAGCCAAGTTGATTGGAACACTGAAGCTTTCTTT
NA	NA	TRBV19	TRBJ1-5	CATQVVGALSNQPQHF	TGTGCCACCCAAGTGGTGGGGGCATTAAGCAATCAGCCCCAGCATTTT
NA	NA	TRBV5-1	TRBJ2-3	CASSLVVTDTQYF	TGCGCCAGCAGCTTGGTAGTCACAGATACGCAGTATTTT
few	NA	TRBV12-3/TRBV12-4	TRBJ2-3	CASTWRAGGPTDTQYF	TGTGCCAGCACCTGGAGAGCTGGAGGTCCTACAGATACGCAGTATTTT
NA	NA	TRBV19	TRBJ1-6	CASRIPRDNSPLHF	TGTGCCAGTAGGATCCCCAGAGATAATTCACCCCTCCACTTT
few	TRBD1	TRBV27	TRBJ2-7	CASSLGPGQGAYEQYF	TGTGCCAGCAGTTTGGGACCGGGACAGGGGGCCTACGAGCAGTACTTC
few	NA	TRBV2	TRBJ2-7	CASKESGDSSYEQYF	TGTGCCAGCAAAGAAAGCGGGGACAGCTCCTACGAGCAGTACTTC
few	TRBD2	TRBV6-1	TRBJ2-3	CASSELVAGGVGDTQYF	TGTGCCAGCAGTGAACTGGTGGCGGGAGGGGTAGGAGATACGCAGTATTTT
few	NA	TRBV28	TRBJ2-7	CASSSVLAGVSDEQYF	TGTGCCAGCAGTAGCGTACTAGCTGGAGTGAGCGACGAGCAGTACTTC
many	NA	TRBV10-3	TRBJ1-6	CAISESPASSPLHF	TGTGCCATCAGTGAGTCACCAGCCAGTTCACCCCTCCACTTT
NA	TRBD2	TRBV19	TRBJ2-3	CASSIEVLAGVTDTQYF	TGTGCCAGTAGTATAGAAGTTCTAGCGGGGGTGACAGATACGCAGTATTTT
few	TRBD1	TRBV2	TRBJ1-5	CASSSRTGGNQPQHF	TGTGCCAGCAGTTCCAGGACAGGCGGCAATCAGCCCCAGCATTTT
NA	NA	TRBV28	TRBJ1-2	CASSPPWQGIKYVCTF	TGTGCCAGCAGTCCTCCCTGGCAGGGTATTAAGTATGTCTGCACCTTC
medium-sized	NA	TRBV28	TRBJ2-7	CASSKKGRYEQYF	TGTGCCAGCAGTAAGAAAGGACGGTACGAGCAGTACTTC
NA	NA	TRBV6-1	TRBJ2-7	CASMDSTKGQYF	TGTGCCAGCATGGACAGTACTAAGGGGCAGTACTTC
NA	TRBD2	TRBV7-9	TRBJ2-7	CASPPLAGDVEQYF	TGTGCCAGCCCCCCCCTAGCGGGAGATGTCGAGCAGTACTTC
few	TRBD1	TRBV6-1	TRBJ2-6	CASRRTGRTGANVLTF	TGTGCCAGCAGGCGGACAGGGAGGACTGGTGCCAACGTCCTTACTTTC
many	NA	TRBV10-2	TRBJ2-2	CASSEPTRERTGELFF	TGCGCCAGCAGTGAGCCAACCAGGGAGAGGACCGGGGAGCTGTTTTTT
many	NA	TRBV5-4	TRBJ1-1	CASSSQAKMNTEAFF	TGTGCCAGCAGCTCCCAGGCAAAAATGAACACTGAAGCTTTCTTT
medium-sized	NA	TRBV27	TRBJ1-1	CASSFRTGEAFF	TGTGCCAGCAGTTTCCGGACGGGTGAAGCTTTCTTT
few	NA	TRBV27	TRBJ2-7	CASSMALGARYEQYF	TGTGCCAGCAGTATGGCTCTCGGGGCCCGTTACGAGCAGTACTTC
many	TRBD2	TRBV20-1	TRBJ2-7	CSAGAGTSGSYEQYF	TGCAGTGCTGGGGCCGGGACTAGCGGCTCCTACGAGCAGTACTTC
NA	NA	TRBV24-1	TRBJ2-3	CATSDSDTTSTDTQYF	TGTGCCACCAGTGATTCTGACACCACTAGCACAGATACGCAGTATTTT
many	NA	TRBV6-1	TRBJ2-7	CASSEVGIYEQYF	TGTGCCAGCAGTGAAGTTGGGATCTACGAGCAGTACTTC
many	NA	TRBV7-6	TRBJ2-3	CASSLDLDTQYF	TGTGCCAGCAGCTTGGACCTGGATACGCAGTATTTT
many	NA	TRBV29-1	TRBJ1-1	CSACQTANTEAFF	TGCAGCGCCTGCCAGACAGCGAACACCGAAGCTTTCTTT
many	NA	TRBV12-3/TRBV12-4	TRBJ2-2	CASSRRGGELFF	TGTGCCAGCAGTCGAAGGGGCGGGGAGCTGTTTTTT
NA	TRBD2	TRBV19	TRBJ2-7	CATREGYEQYF	TGTGCCACCCGGGAGGGCTACGAGCAGTACTTC